This TCR beta chain is drawn from a study of blood T cell repertoires in COVID-19. Study in general: Some COVID-19 samples were acute and others convalescent; all came from the United States, Italy and Spain. T cells, B-cell-depleted T cells, or PBMCs supplied cDNA or gDNA.

In the original processing: How many nucleated cells were present was estimated from reference gene primer amplification. The table came from immunoSEQ multiplex PCR; TCRdb's copy has only in-frame clones and leaves some out. V, J and clone size are taken as reported in that table, and D and trimming were inferred from the DNA itself. This sample carries about 270,000 clones, around 89% of them seen once, and the ten largest clones take roughly 3.9%. After removal of 6 bases from V and 4 bases from J, the junction contained 7 bases not matched to a gene. Germline V gene sequence: CDR1 LGHDT, CDR2 YNNKEL (reference sequence). CDR3 length equals 15 residues.

The TCR was taken from a man aged 60-69 years who had recovered from COVID-19. J is TRBJ2-1 and V is TRBV3-1 (or the pseudogene TRBV3-2); 9 positions match TRBD2. Sequenced input: peripheral blood. The CDR3 region is CASRGAGGDYNEQFF. DNA for the CDR3: TGTGCCAGCAGGGGAGCGGGGGGAGATTACAATGAGCAGTTCTTC.